A single T cell receptor beta chain is shown here with its context. Trimming removed 11 bases at V and 2 bases at J, with 10 bases between. CDR1 ENHRY and CDR2 SYGVKD come from the germline V gene. The CDR3 runs 12 residues. Both TRBC1 and TRBC2 were covered by a beta constant-region primer of two equimolar oligonucleotides. Each CDR3 protein is one row after TCRdb ran MiXCR on the UMI-ligation and nested PCR reads. The sample lists 70,000 to 95,000 distinct CDR3 sequences; approximately 6.5% were seen once. This record belongs to a study of naive and memory T cell subsets. The chain links TRBV10-3 to TRBJ1-3, with D possibly matching TRBD1 (5 bases). The material sequenced was central memory CD4+ T cells from blood. This clonotype originated in a human donor in good health. CDR3 amino acids: CAVRTTGNTIYF. The CDR3 nucleotides read TGTGCCGTCCGGACAACTGGAAACACCATATATTTT.